The sequence of this TCR beta chain was determined in a study of T cell clusters in autoimmune cytopenias. Roughly 38,000 genome equivalents of blood DNA were amplified for TRB. Germline lookup yields CDR1 SGHDT and CDR2 YYEEEE. The CDR3 is made up of 16 amino acids. Multiplex touch-down PCR amplified TRB using TRB-A and TRB-B pools in one tube. From its re-call of the multiplex PCR reads, TCRdb lists each CDR3 protein once, without DNA. The table lists roughly 7,000 distinct CDR3 sequences. This same sample was also taken into another study, of T cell repertoires in aging, cancer and after chemotherapy.

The sample consisted of peripheral blood. The sequence came from a human donor in good health. V gene TRBV5-6 combines with J gene TRBJ2-3; TCRdb's D call, TRBD2, is unchecked because there is no DNA. CDR3 region: CASSPTGTTSTDTQYF.